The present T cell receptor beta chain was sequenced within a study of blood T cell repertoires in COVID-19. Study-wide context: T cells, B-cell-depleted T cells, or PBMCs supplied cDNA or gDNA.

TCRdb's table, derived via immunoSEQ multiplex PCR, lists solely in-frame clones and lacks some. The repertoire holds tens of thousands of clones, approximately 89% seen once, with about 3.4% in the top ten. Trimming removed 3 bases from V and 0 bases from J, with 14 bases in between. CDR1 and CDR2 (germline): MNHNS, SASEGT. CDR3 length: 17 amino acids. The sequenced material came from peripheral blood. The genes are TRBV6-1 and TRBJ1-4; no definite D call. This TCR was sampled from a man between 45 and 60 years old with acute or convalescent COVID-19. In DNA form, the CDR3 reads TGTGCCAGCAGTGACTGGGCCAGAGATCCAACTAATGAAAAACTGTTTTTT. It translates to CASSDWARDPTNEKLFF.